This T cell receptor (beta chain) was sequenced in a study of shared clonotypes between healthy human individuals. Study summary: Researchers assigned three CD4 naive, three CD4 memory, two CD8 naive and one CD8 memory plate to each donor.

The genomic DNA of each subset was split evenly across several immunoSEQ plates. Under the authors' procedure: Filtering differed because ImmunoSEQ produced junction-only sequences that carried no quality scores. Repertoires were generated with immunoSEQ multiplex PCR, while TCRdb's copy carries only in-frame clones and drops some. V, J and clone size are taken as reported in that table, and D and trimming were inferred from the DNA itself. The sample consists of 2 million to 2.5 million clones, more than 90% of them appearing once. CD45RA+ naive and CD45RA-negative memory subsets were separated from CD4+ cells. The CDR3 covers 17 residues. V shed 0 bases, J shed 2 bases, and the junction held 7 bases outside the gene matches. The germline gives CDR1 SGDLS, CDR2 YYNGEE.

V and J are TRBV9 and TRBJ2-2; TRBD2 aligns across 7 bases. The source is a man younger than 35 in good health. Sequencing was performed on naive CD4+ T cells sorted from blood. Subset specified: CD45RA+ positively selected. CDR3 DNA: TGTGCCAGCAGCGTAGTGTATGGGACTACTAACACCGGGGAGCTGTTTTTT. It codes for CASSVVYGTTNTGELFF.